These 9 T cell receptor beta chains were sequenced from one sample in a study of CD8 T cells in ankylosing spondylitis. TCRdb passed the 5' RACE reads through MiXCR, listing each CDR3 protein once. The sample lists roughly 150,000 distinct CDR3 sequences; 25% to 35% were seen once. Specimen: synovial fluid, either unsorted or a sorted T cell fraction (not recorded which). The source is a male donor with ankylosing spondylitis.

The table lists this clonotype with a few counts. CDR3 residues: CASSPDRGSEQYF. The CDR3 bases are TGTGCCAGCAGTCCCGACAGAGGTTCCGAGCAGTACTTC. The chain recombines TRBV7-2 with TRBJ2-7; a weak D match, TRBD1 (5 bases). Germline assignment: CDR1 SGHTA and CDR2 FQGNSA. Trimming stripped 6 bases from V and 6 bases from J, with 15 bases between. The length of the CDR3 is 13 residues.

The V gene is TRBV20-1, the J gene TRBJ2-3, with 7 bases that match TRBD1. Losses at the gene ends were 2 bases for V and 7 bases for J; bases not matched to a gene: 3. Germline V gene sequence: CDR1 DFQATT, CDR2 SNEGSKA (reference sequence). The CDR3 extends over 12 amino acids. In nucleotides, the CDR3 is TGCAGTGCTAGAAGACAGGGACATACGCAGTATTTT. This translates into CSARRQGHTQYF.

V usage is TRBV20-1 and J usage is TRBJ1-6; TRBD1 agrees at 7 bases. The CDR3 sequence is 15 residues long. Germline CDR1 and CDR2: DFQATT and SNEGSKA (reference sequence). Trimming took 1 base from V and 4 from J; bases not matched to a gene: 4. CDR3 nucleotides: TGCAGTGCTAGAGCCGGGGGACAGTATAATTCACCCCTCCACTTT. Protein product: CSARAGGQYNSPLHF.

The gene calls are TRBV12-3 or TRBV12-4 and TRBJ2-1, with TRBD2 identical over 11 bases. With V trimmed by 6 bases and J by 7 bases, 5 bases remained unmatched. The CDR3 has 14 residues. This CDR3 is CASRLAGGGNEQFF. DNA of the CDR3: TGTGCCAGCAGGCTAGCGGGAGGTGGGAATGAGCAGTTCTTC.

The V gene is TRBV4-3, the J gene TRBJ2-1, with D uncertain. Trimming stripped 0 bases from V and 6 bases from J, with 9 bases between. The CDR3 covers 14 residues. Germline V gives CDR1 LGHNA, CDR2 YSLEER. CDR3 sequence: CASSQERLINEQFF. The CDR3 nucleotides are TGCGCCAGCAGCCAAGAGAGGCTGATCAATGAGCAGTTCTTC.

Only one count was recorded for this clonotype. The rearrangement uses TRBV20-1 and TRBJ1-1; D is ambiguous. V gave up 5 bases and J gave up 3 bases, with 10 bases separating them. The CDR3 is 12 amino acids. In germline, CDR1 is DFQATT, CDR2 SNEGSKA (reference sequence). The CDR3 region is CSAWVPDTEAFF. The CDR3 DNA sequence: TGCAGTGCTTGGGTACCGGACACTGAAGCTTTCTTT.

The sample holds a few counts of this clonotype. The chain carries TRBV4-2 and TRBJ1-4, with TRBD1 as a possible D gene (6 bases). Germline V gene lookup returns CDR1 LGHNA and CDR2 YNFKEQ. V was pared by 0 bases and J by 8 bases, with 16 bases between. This CDR3 is built from 16 residues. The CDR3 region is CASSQDRGGSEEKLFF. Here the CDR3 DNA reads TGTGCCAGCAGCCAAGATCGAGGGGGAAGCGAGGAAAAACTGTTTTTT.

This clonotype was detected ten times or more. The chain is built from TRBV3-1 and TRBJ1-2; 8 bases are shared with TRBD1. The CDR3 has 18 amino acids. CDR1 and CDR2 (germline): LGHDT, YNNKEL (reference sequence). V shed 2 bases, J shed 4 bases, and the junction held 15 bases outside the gene matches. This CDR3 is CASSQRSDRVFWVYGYTF. In DNA form, the CDR3 reads TGTGCCAGCAGCCAAAGATCGGACAGGGTTTTTTGGGTCTATGGCTACACCTTC.

CDR3 loop: CASSLVELGSGYTF. The CDR3 coding sequence is TGTGCCAGCAGCTTAGTTGAATTGGGATCTGGCTACACCTTC. The chain employs TRBV7-9 and TRBJ1-2; D unresolved. The CDR3 spans 14 residues. From germline, CDR1 is SEHNR and CDR2 FQNEAQ (reference sequence). V shed 1 base and J shed 7 bases, with 13 bases lying between them.